The 22 T cell receptor beta chains in this list originate from one sample, sequenced in a study of Graves' ophthalmopathy and Graves' hyperthyroidism. Amplification of TCR beta CDR3 regions used RNA transcripts. HTBI primers were used in a first-round RT-PCR, which preceded a second-round multiplex PCR. TCRdb re-derived calls from the multiplex PCR reads in MiXCR, one entry per CDR3 protein. In the table there are 560,000 or so distinct CDR3 sequences, approximately 35% of which are singletons. Sequenced input: peripheral blood or thyroid tissue (not recorded which). The receptors shown here come from an adult man with Graves' hyperthyroidism.

This clonotype was recorded many times. The V gene is TRBV5-8, the J gene TRBJ2-7; 8 bases line up with TRBD1. CDR1 is SGHTS and CDR2 is YDEGEE in the germline V gene. The length of the CDR3 is 15 residues. Trimming cost V 0 bases and J 3 bases; bases outside gene matches: 5. CDR3 loop: CASSLGGTGNYEQYF. The CDR3 DNA sequence: TGTGCCAGCAGCTTGGGGGGGACAGGTAACTACGAGCAGTACTTC. The full variable domain, rest sourced from reference TRBV5-8 and TRBJ2-7, is EAGVTQSPTHLIKTRGQQATLRCSPISGHTSVYWYQQALGLGLQFLLWYDEGEERNRGNFPPRFSGRQFPNYSSELNVNALELEDSALYLCASSLGGTGNYEQYFGPGTRLTVT.

This clonotype came up once. V usage is TRBV2 and J usage is TRBJ1-2, with D hard to call. The V end lost 1 base, the J end lost 0 bases, and 6 bases lay between the germline ends. The CDR3 loop spans 14 amino acids. Germline values: CDR1 SNHLY, CDR2 FYNNEI. The CDR3 loop reads CASSEGSANYGYTF. The CDR3 DNA reads TGTGCCAGCAGTGAAGGGTCAGCTAACTATGGCTACACCTTC. The full variable domain, in which reference TRBV2 and TRBJ1-2 provide the parts outside the CDR3, is EPEVTQTPSHQVTQMGQEVILRCVPISNHLYFYWYRQILGQKVEFLVSFYNNEISEKSEIFDDQFSVERPDGSNFTLKIRSTKLEDSAMYFCASSEGSANYGYTFGSGTRLTVV.

Concerning this clonotype itself: This may arise from a read error, as a much more abundant clone is one base away. The gene calls are TRBV12-3 or TRBV12-4 and TRBJ1-1; the D gene is possibly TRBD1 (5 bases). Between the trimmed V and J ends, which lost 10 bases and 1 base, there was a span of 16 bases. There are 14 residues in the CDR3. In DNA form, the CDR3 reads TGTGCCAACAGATCCGGGACGGAGAACACTGAAGCTTTCTTT. Amino acids: CANRSGTENTEAFF.

This rearrangement joins TRBV7-2 to TRBJ2-7; D is unresolved. The J call is doubtful: the DNA matches TRBJ2-1 better. The CDR3 runs 14 residues. Looked up from germline, CDR1 is SGHTA and CDR2 is FQGNSA. This CDR3 reads CASSQEDVYNEQFF. For the CDR3, the DNA is TGTGCCAGCAGCCAAGAGGACGTGTACAATGAGCAGTTCTTC.

Here the CDR3 DNA reads TGTGCCAGCAGCTGGGACCCCTTGGGAGATACGCAGTATTTT. Protein sequence: CASSWDPLGDTQYF. The gene calls are TRBV7-9 and TRBJ2-3; either TRBD1 or TRBD2 may supply D (5 bases each). Trimming pared 4 bases from V and 5 bases from J, leaving 13 bases between. This CDR3 comprises 14 residues. In germline, CDR1 is SEHNR, CDR2 FQNEAQ (reference sequence).

The V gene is TRBV6-6, the J gene TRBJ1-1; D gene ambiguous. CDR3 length: 16 amino acids. Trimming stripped 2 bases from V and 0 bases from J, with 13 bases between. Per the germline V gene, CDR1 is MNHNY and CDR2 is SVGAGI (reference sequence). DNA of the CDR3: TGTGCCAGCAGTTACCTCGGTGGGGTTCTGAACACTGAAGCTTTCTTT. It yields the protein CASSYLGGVLNTEAFF.

The chain combines TRBV7-9 with TRBJ1-6; 7 positions match TRBD1. CDR3 length equals 16 residues. V lost 1 base and J lost 5; bases outside the gene matches: 5. Germline CDR1 reads SEHNR; CDR2 reads FQNEAQ (reference sequence). Here the CDR3 DNA reads TGTGCCAGCAGCTTAGGTGTGACAGGGCATAATTCACCCCTCCACTTT. Protein sequence: CASSLGVTGHNSPLHF.

Worth noting for this clonotype: One end of the junction is discordant with germline, which a read error may explain. V usage is TRBV12-3 or TRBV12-4 and J usage is TRBJ1-2; TRBD1 might be the D (6 bases). The CDR3 runs to 14 residues. As DNA, the CDR3 is TGTGCCAACAGTTTGGGGGGCCTTGGCTATGGCTACACCTTC. The encoded protein is CANSLGGLGYGYTF.

The chain uses TRBV10-3 and TRBJ1-1, with 9 bases matching TRBD1. The CDR3 is 17 amino acids. Germline CDR1 ENHRY, CDR2 SYGVKD. Losses at the gene ends were 5 bases for V and 1 base for J; bases not matched to a gene: 11. CDR3: CAISYPYRGRENTEAFF. In DNA form, the CDR3 reads TGTGCCATCAGTTACCCATACAGGGGGCGAGAGAACACTGAAGCTTTCTTT.

On this clonotype itself: The junction differs from germline at one of its ends, possibly a read error. The chain combines TRBV12-3 or TRBV12-4 with TRBJ1-2; 8 bases map to TRBD1. The CDR3 covers 15 residues. CDR3 amino acids: CASSSSRGPNYGYTF. The CDR3 nucleotides are TGTGCCAGCAGTTCCTCCAGGGGGCCTAACTATGGCTACACCTTT.

This clonotype was counted ten times or more. The gene calls are TRBV12-3 or TRBV12-4 and TRBJ2-2; D gene uncertain. Trimming cost V 2 bases and J 9 bases, with 16 bases left between them. The CDR3 spans 15 residues. The CDR3 DNA follows: TGTGCCAGCAGTTTATGCGGTCTCCTCTGCTGGGAGCTGTTTTTT. It translates to CASSLCGLLCWELFF.

As to this clonotype: The junction differs from germline at one of its ends, possibly a read error. This CDR3 reads CSAIQGAGGETQYF. The CDR3 nucleotides read TGCAGCGCTATTCAGGGGGCGGGTGGAGAGACCCAGTACTTC. J is TRBJ2-5 and V is TRBV20-1; 8 nucleotides align to TRBD1. The CDR3 spans 14 residues. Germline V gene data show CDR1 as DFQATT and CDR2 as SNEGSKA (reference sequence).

With respect to this clonotype: This clone may be a read error of a much larger clone one base away. The chain combines TRBV15 with TRBJ1-6; D gene uncertain. Trimming stripped 1 base from V and 13 bases from J, with 17 bases between. CDR1 LNHNV and CDR2 YYDKDF come from the germline V gene (reference sequence). This CDR3 is 15 amino acids long. The CDR3 protein is CATSRGLSGGGPLHF. CDR3 coding DNA: TGTGCCACCAGCAGAGGTCTCAGCGGCGGAGGGCCCCTCCACTTT.

About this clonotype itself: This may be a read error, as it is one base from a much larger clone. The chain is built from TRBV25-1 and TRBJ2-7; no clear D gene. The length of the CDR3 is 12 residues. V lost 3 bases, J lost 5 bases, and 8 bases lay in between. CDR1 and CDR2 (germline): MGHDK, SYGVNS. In DNA, the CDR3 is TGTGCCAGCAGTGACCCTGGCCACGAGCAGTACTTC. Translation gives CASSDPGHEQYF.

A remark on this clonotype: Possible read error: a much larger clone is one base away. The chain carries TRBV12-3 or TRBV12-4 and TRBJ2-5; TRBD2 might be the D (5 bases). This CDR3 is 14 amino acids long. DNA of the CDR3: TGTGCCAGCAGTTTAAGCGGTGTTGGTGAGACCAAGTACTTC. Translated: CASSLSGVGETKYF.

The chain couples TRBV12-3 or TRBV12-4 to TRBJ2-5; no firm D call. The V end was cut by 6 bases, the J end by 9 bases, with 20 bases between. The CDR3 spans 14 residues. In DNA, the CDR3 is TGTGCCAGCAGCTTGTCCGATGGCAATCAGCCCCAGTACTTC. Encoded protein: CASSLSDGNQPQYF.

The genes are TRBV29-1 and TRBJ2-5, with TRBD1 as a possible D gene (6 bases). The V end was cut by 2 bases, the J end by 4 bases, with 14 bases between. The germline CDR1 and CDR2 sequences are SQVTM and ANQGSEA. The CDR3 is made up of 14 amino acids. CDR3 protein: CSVERQGLVETQYF. DNA of the CDR3: TGCAGCGTTGAACGGCAGGGGCTGGTAGAGACCCAGTACTTC.

This clonotype has a count of ten or more. The chain is built from TRBV5-1 and TRBJ2-6; the D call may be TRBD1 or TRBD2 (5 bases each). Germline V gives CDR1 SGHRS, CDR2 YFSETQ. The CDR3 contains 18 residues. Trimming removed 4 bases from V and 0 bases from J, with 17 bases in between. The CDR3 protein is CASSLDIGAVSGANVLTF. In DNA, the CDR3 is TGCGCCAGCAGCCTCGACATCGGGGCAGTCTCTGGGGCCAACGTCCTGACTTTC.

Only a few counts were recorded for this clonotype. The rearrangement joins TRBV6-1 to TRBJ1-1; the D is unclear. Germline values: CDR1 MNHNS, CDR2 SASEGT. V gave up 4 bases and J gave up 1 base, with 7 bases separating them. The CDR3 contains 13 residues. DNA for the CDR3: TGTGCCAGCAGTGTAGGCTCGAACACTGAAGCTTTCTTT. Translating gives CASSVGSNTEAFF.

This chain connects TRBV2 to TRBJ2-7; TRBD2 might be the D (6 bases). Germline CDR1 and CDR2: SNHLY and FYNNEI. The CDR3 extends over 13 amino acids. CDR3 sequence: CASLLGDFYEQYF. CDR3 nucleotides: TGTGCATCCCTCCTAGGGGACTTCTACGAGCAGTACTTC.

This clonotype was counted a few times. In DNA, the CDR3 is TGTGCCAGCAGCTTAGCGCAGGGGGGTACGCAGTATTTT. Its translation is CASSLAQGGTQYF. This rearrangement joins TRBV7-2 to TRBJ2-3; D perhaps matches TRBD1 (7 bases). V shed 0 bases and J shed 8 bases, with 9 bases lying between them. Germline V lookup: CDR1 SGHTA, CDR2 FQGNSA. The CDR3 has 13 amino acids.

The chain is built from TRBV29-1 and TRBJ2-7; TRBD2 might be the D (5 bases). The J call could be wrong; TRBJ2-1 is a better fit for the DNA end. Germline values: CDR1 SQVTM, CDR2 ANQGSEA. This CDR3 spans 16 amino acids. This CDR3 reads CSVEDWARRSYNEQFF. The CDR3 DNA reads as TGCAGCGTTGAAGATTGGGCACGGAGGTCCTACAATGAGCAGTTCTTC.